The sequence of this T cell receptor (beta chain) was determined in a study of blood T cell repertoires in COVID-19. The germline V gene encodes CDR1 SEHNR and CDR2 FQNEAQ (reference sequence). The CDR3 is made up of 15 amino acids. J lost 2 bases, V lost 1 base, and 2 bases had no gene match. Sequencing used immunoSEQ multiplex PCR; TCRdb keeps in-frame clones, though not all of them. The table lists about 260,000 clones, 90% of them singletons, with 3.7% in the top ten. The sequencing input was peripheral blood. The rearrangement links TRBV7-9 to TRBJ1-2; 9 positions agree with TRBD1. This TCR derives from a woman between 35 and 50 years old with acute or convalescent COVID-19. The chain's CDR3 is CASSLDRGRNYGYTF. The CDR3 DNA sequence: TGTGCCAGCAGCTTAGACAGGGGGCGAAACTATGGCTACACCTTC. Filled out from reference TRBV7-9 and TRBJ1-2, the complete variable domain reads DTGVSQNPRHKITKRGQNVTFRCDPISEHNRLYWYRQTLGQGPEFLTYFQNEAQLEKSRLLSDRFSAERPKGSFSTLEIQRTEQGDSAMYLCASSLDRGRNYGYTFGSGTRLTVV.